Listed below are T cell receptor beta chains from one sample, sequenced in a study of cytomegalovirus exposure and HLA in healthy donors. Some clones are missing from TCRdb's copy, which holds only in-frame ones; the method was immunoSEQ multiplex PCR. The sample contains roughly 130,000 clones, over 60% of which appear only once. Specimen: PBMCs. These receptor sequences come from a male donor in good health and CMV-seropositive. Both conserved end residues are part of each CDR3. Each record gives: D gene, J gene, clone size, V gene, CDR3 protein, CDR3 DNA. A D gene is named only where the DNA matches it firmly. The size field is filled for only some rows; it gives once, few, many or a size class.

NA	TRBJ1-1	NA	TRBV5-4	CASSPGLNTEAFF	TGTGCCAGCAGCCCGGGATTGAACACTGAAGCTTTCTTT
NA	TRBJ2-1	NA	TRBV2	CASSVIAENNEQFF	TGTGCCAGCAGTGTAATCGCGGAGAACAATGAGCAGTTCTTC
TRBD1	TRBJ1-2	NA	TRBV9	CASSVGTGVNYGYTF	TGTGCCAGCAGCGTAGGAACAGGGGTGAACTATGGCTACACCTTC
TRBD2	TRBJ2-5	NA	TRBV14	CASSRSSGVGQYF	TGTGCCAGCAGCCGCAGTAGCGGGGTCGGCCAGTACTTC
NA	TRBJ1-1	NA	TRBV9	CASSVQGTNTEAFF	TGTGCCAGCAGCGTACAGGGCACGAACACTGAAGCTTTCTTT
NA	TRBJ1-1	NA	TRBV28	CASSAPPGTLAFF	TGTGCCAGCAGTGCCCCACCCGGGACTCTCGCTTTCTTT
NA	TRBJ1-2	NA	TRBV5-1	CASSSGTDNYGYTF	TGCGCCAGCAGCTCAGGAACAGATAACTATGGCTACACCTTC
NA	TRBJ1-1	NA	TRBV5-1	CASSPTTSVTEAFF	TGCGCCAGCAGCCCCACGACAAGTGTGACTGAAGCTTTCTTT
TRBD1	TRBJ2-7	NA	TRBV6-1	CASSGTGYEQYF	TGTGCCAGCAGTGGGACAGGCTACGAGCAGTACTTC
NA	TRBJ2-7	NA	TRBV4-1	CASSQNPPGQTISYEQYF	TGCGCCAGCAGCCAAAACCCCCCCGGACAGACGATCTCCTACGAGCAGTACTTC
NA	TRBJ1-5	NA	TRBV4-1	CASSQDSRSSNQPQHF	TGCGCCAGCAGCCAAGATTCACGCAGTAGCAATCAGCCCCAGCATTTT
TRBD2	TRBJ2-1	NA	TRBV7-9	CASSSPIVAGQSYNEQFF	TGTGCCAGCAGCTCACCCATAGTAGCGGGGCAATCCTACAATGAGCAGTTCTTC
NA	TRBJ2-1	NA	TRBV19	CASSIGTNPYNEQFF	TGTGCCAGTAGTATAGGGACTAACCCCTACAATGAGCAGTTCTTC
NA	TRBJ1-3	NA	TRBV9	CASSVSSGSTASGNTIYF	TGTGCCAGCAGCGTATCATCAGGGTCAACCGCCTCTGGAAACACCATATATTTT
NA	TRBJ1-1	NA	TRBV28	CASSFSGNTEAFF	TGTGCCAGCAGTTTCTCCGGGAACACTGAAGCTTTCTTT
NA	TRBJ1-1	once	TRBV6-5	CASSSYSPNTEAFF	TGTGCCAGCAGTTCTTACAGCCCGAACACTGAAGCTTTCTTT
NA	TRBJ2-1	once	TRBV29-1	CSVERRDFEQFF	TGCAGCGTTGAACGGCGGGACTTTGAGCAGTTCTTC
NA	TRBJ2-7	NA	TRBV5-1	CASSFSTGEQYF	TGCGCCAGCAGCTTCTCGACAGGCGAGCAGTACTTC
TRBD1	TRBJ2-3	once	TRBV25-1	CASSEYEGQGINSDTQYF	TGTGCCAGCAGTGAATATGAAGGACAGGGCATAAACTCAGATACGCAGTATTTT
TRBD1	TRBJ2-1	NA	TRBV5-6	CASSPTGFEQFF	TGTGCCAGCAGCCCGACAGGGTTTGAGCAGTTCTTC
NA	TRBJ1-1	few	TRBV25-1	CASSEEGARGAFF	TGTGCCAGCAGCGAAGAAGGGGCGCGGGGAGCTTTCTTT
NA	TRBJ2-7	NA	TRBV28	CASSLSGYEQYF	TGTGCCAGCAGTTTATCCGGCTACGAGCAGTACTTC
TRBD1	TRBJ1-2	NA	TRBV30	CAWSGGSGTENRYGYTF	TGTGCCTGGAGTGGGGGCTCCGGGACAGAAAATCGCTATGGCTACACCTTC
NA	TRBJ2-3	once	TRBV19	CASSTYPGGHGTDTQYF	TGTGCCAGTAGTACCTATCCCGGGGGGCACGGCACAGATACGCAGTATTTT
NA	TRBJ2-5	NA	TRBV9	CASSVGGQRETQYF	TGTGCCAGCAGCGTAGGGGGGCAGAGGGAGACCCAGTACTTC
NA	TRBJ2-7	NA	TRBV6-5	CASSYGRGEQYF	TGTGCCAGCAGCTACGGTAGAGGCGAGCAGTACTTC
TRBD2	TRBJ2-1	NA	TRBV5-8	CASSSSGRSYNEQFF	TGTGCCAGCAGCTCCAGCGGGAGGTCATACAATGAGCAGTTCTTC
NA	TRBJ2-3	NA	TRBV2	CATTASTDTQYF	TGTGCCACGACAGCTAGCACAGATACGCAGTATTTT
NA	TRBJ2-7	NA	TRBV30	CAWRPDTYEQYF	TGTGCCTGGAGGCCTGACACCTACGAGCAGTACTTC
TRBD1	TRBJ2-5	NA	TRBV2	CASSEEGQGVETQYF	TGTGCCAGCAGTGAGGAGGGACAGGGGGTGGAGACCCAGTACTTC
NA	TRBJ2-7	NA	TRBV7-9	CASGEVNDEQYF	TGTGCCAGCGGAGAAGTTAACGACGAGCAGTACTTC
NA	TRBJ2-1	NA	TRBV7-9	CASSLLRDTYNEQFF	TGTGCCAGCAGCTTACTGCGAGACACATACAATGAGCAGTTCTTC
TRBD2	TRBJ2-1	NA	TRBV4-2	CASSQDLGGYNEQFF	TGTGCCAGCAGCCAAGATTTGGGGGGGTACAATGAGCAGTTCTTC
NA	TRBJ2-1	NA	TRBV5-8	CASSPFRSNEQFF	TGTGCCAGCAGCCCGTTCCGGTCCAATGAGCAGTTCTTC
NA	TRBJ2-1	NA	TRBV7-2	CASSLVGLQMYNEQFF	TGTGCCAGCAGCTTAGTGGGGCTACAGATGTACAATGAGCAGTTCTTC
NA	TRBJ1-5	NA	TRBV7-9	CASSLTGGNQPQHF	TGTGCCAGCAGCCTCACCGGGGGTAATCAGCCCCAGCATTTT
TRBD2	TRBJ2-7	NA	TRBV9	CASSTPRSEGSAGGLEQYF	TGTGCCAGCAGCACCCCACGGTCGGAAGGATCGGCGGGAGGGCTCGAGCAGTACTTC
NA	TRBJ1-2	NA	TRBV15	CATSRDAPGRSGNYGYTF	TGTGCCACCAGCAGAGACGCCCCGGGGAGGAGTGGGAACTATGGCTACACCTTC
TRBD1	TRBJ1-3	NA	TRBV28	CASSFLHRGMSSGNTIYF	TGTGCCAGCAGTTTCTTGCACAGGGGGATGAGCTCTGGAAACACCATATATTTT
NA	TRBJ2-3	few	TRBV28	CASSSESTDTQYF	TGTGCCAGCAGTTCTGAGAGCACAGATACGCAGTATTTT
NA	TRBJ2-7	NA	TRBV19	CASSISNPGGEQYF	TGTGCCAGTAGTATTAGTAACCCCGGTGGCGAGCAGTACTTC
TRBD1	TRBJ1-3	NA	TRBV7-6	CASSLAPQGVGSGNTIYF	TGTGCCAGCAGCTTAGCACCACAGGGGGTAGGATCTGGAAACACCATATATTTT
NA	TRBJ2-7	NA	TRBV7-8	CASSLGVTYEQYF	TGTGCCAGCAGCTTAGGAGTTACCTACGAGCAGTACTTC
NA	TRBJ2-7	NA	TRBV10-1	CASSERASEDEQYF	TGCGCCAGCAGTGAGAGGGCTAGCGAAGACGAGCAGTACTTC
NA	TRBJ2-7	NA	TRBV6-1	CASSEHSPRDSYEQYF	TGTGCCAGCAGTGAACATAGCCCCCGGGACTCCTACGAGCAGTACTTC
NA	TRBJ1-1	NA	TRBV4-1	CASSQAGLRAFF	TGCGCCAGCAGCCAAGCAGGGCTCCGGGCTTTCTTT
NA	TRBJ2-1	NA	TRBV19	CASSMGYQKAQFF	TGTGCCAGTAGTATGGGCTACCAAAAGGCGCAGTTCTTC
TRBD1	TRBJ1-5	NA	TRBV4-1	CASSQDESTGGSDQPQHF	TGCGCCAGCAGCCAAGATGAATCGACAGGGGGCTCCGATCAGCCCCAGCATTTT
NA	TRBJ2-7	NA	TRBV19	CASSIDRGRYEQYF	TGTGCCAGTAGTATAGACAGGGGGAGGTACGAGCAGTACTTC
NA	TRBJ1-2	NA	TRBV29-1	CSVEIGDTDLPTF	TGCAGCGTTGAAATAGGGGACACGGATCTCCCCACCTTC
NA	TRBJ1-4	NA	TRBV18	CASSPRGPAGGFNEKLFF	TGTGCCAGCTCCCCGCGAGGACCAGCCGGGGGTTTTAATGAAAAACTGTTTTTT
TRBD2	TRBJ2-5	NA	TRBV6-1	CASSEGTSLQETQYF	TGTGCCAGCAGTGAAGGGACTAGCCTCCAAGAGACCCAGTACTTC
NA	TRBJ1-2	NA	TRBV13	CASSSGQLYGYTF	TGTGCCAGCAGCTCTGGACAGTTATATGGCTACACCTTC
TRBD1	TRBJ1-2	NA	TRBV6-6	CASSYADREKGYTF	TGTGCCAGCAGTTACGCTGACAGGGAAAAGGGCTACACCTTC
NA	TRBJ1-2	NA	TRBV7-9	CASSLALGQGYGYTF	TGTGCCAGCAGCTTAGCCTTAGGGCAGGGCTATGGCTACACCTTC
NA	TRBJ1-1	NA	TRBV19	CASSMGGPNTEAFF	TGTGCCAGTAGTATGGGGGGGCCGAACACTGAAGCTTTCTTT
TRBD2	TRBJ2-7	NA	TRBV28	CASSLSASGSYEQYF	TGTGCCAGCAGTTTATCGGCTAGCGGGAGCTACGAGCAGTACTTC
TRBD2	TRBJ2-5	NA	TRBV4-2	CASSQESAGGQETQYF	TGTGCCAGCAGCCAAGAATCAGCGGGGGGCCAAGAGACCCAGTACTTC
TRBD2	TRBJ2-1	NA	TRBV7-2	CASGGGRSSYNEQFF	TGTGCCAGCGGGGGCGGGAGGTCTTCCTACAATGAGCAGTTCTTC
NA	TRBJ2-3	NA	TRBV28	CASSLFGSTDTQYF	TGTGCCAGCAGTTTATTCGGGTCCACAGATACGCAGTATTTT